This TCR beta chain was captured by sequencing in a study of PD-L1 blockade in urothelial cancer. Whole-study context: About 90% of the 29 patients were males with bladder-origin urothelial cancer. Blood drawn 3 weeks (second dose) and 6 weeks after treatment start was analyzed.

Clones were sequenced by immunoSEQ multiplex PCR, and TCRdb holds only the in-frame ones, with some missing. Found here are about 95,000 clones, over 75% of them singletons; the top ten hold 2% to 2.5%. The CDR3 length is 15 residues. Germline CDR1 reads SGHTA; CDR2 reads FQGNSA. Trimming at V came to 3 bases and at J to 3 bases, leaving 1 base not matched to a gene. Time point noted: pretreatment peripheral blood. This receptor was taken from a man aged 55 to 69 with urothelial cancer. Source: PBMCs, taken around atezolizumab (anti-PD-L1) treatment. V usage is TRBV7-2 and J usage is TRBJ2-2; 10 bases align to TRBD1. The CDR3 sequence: CASSFGQGDTGELFF. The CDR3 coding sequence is TGTGCCAGCAGCTTTGGACAGGGGGACACCGGGGAGCTGTTTTTT. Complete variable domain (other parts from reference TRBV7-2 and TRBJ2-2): GAGVSQSPSNKVTEKGKDVELRCDPISGHTALYWYRQSLGQGLEFLIYFQGNSAPDKSGLPSDRFSAERTGGSVSTLTIQRTQQEDSAVYLCASSFGQGDTGELFFGEGSRLTVL.